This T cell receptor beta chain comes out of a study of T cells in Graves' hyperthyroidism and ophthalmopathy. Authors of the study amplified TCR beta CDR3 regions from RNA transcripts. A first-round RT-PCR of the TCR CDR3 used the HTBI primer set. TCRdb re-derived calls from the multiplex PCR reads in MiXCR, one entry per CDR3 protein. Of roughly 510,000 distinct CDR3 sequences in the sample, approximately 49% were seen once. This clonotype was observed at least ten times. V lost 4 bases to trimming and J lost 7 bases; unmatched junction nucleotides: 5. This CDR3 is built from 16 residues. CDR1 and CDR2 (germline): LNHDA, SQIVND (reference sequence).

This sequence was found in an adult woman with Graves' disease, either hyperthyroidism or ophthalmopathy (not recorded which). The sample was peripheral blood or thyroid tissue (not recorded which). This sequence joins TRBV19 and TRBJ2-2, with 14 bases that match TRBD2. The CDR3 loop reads CASSTGLAGVGGELFF. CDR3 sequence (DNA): TGTGCCAGTAGTACGGGACTAGCGGGAGTTGGCGGGGAGCTGTTTTTT.